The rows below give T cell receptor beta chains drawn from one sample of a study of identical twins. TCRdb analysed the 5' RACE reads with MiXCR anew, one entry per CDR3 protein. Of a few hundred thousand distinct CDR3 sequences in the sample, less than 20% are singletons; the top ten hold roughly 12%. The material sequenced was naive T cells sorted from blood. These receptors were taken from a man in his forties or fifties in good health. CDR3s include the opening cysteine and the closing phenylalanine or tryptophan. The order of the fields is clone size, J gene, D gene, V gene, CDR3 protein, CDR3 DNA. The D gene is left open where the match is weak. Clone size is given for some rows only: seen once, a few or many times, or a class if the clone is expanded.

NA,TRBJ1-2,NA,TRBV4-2,CASSPDPKGGYTF,TGTGCCAGCAGCCCAGACCCGAAGGGTGGCTACACCTTC
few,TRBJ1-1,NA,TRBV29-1,CSVVGQSNTEAFF,TGCAGCGTTGTGGGTCAAAGTAACACTGAAGCTTTCTTT
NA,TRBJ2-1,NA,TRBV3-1,CASSQEPSASHNEQFF,TGTGCCAGCAGCCAAGAACCTAGCGCCTCCCACAATGAGCAGTTCTTC
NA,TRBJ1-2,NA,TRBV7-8,CASSLASNYGYTF,TGTGCCAGCAGCTTAGCGTCTAACTATGGCTACACCTTC
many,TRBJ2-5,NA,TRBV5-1,CASSLAFQETQYF,TGCGCCAGCAGCTTGGCATTTCAAGAGACCCAGTACTTC
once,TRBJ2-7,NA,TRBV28,CASSFPRLNALSYEQYF,TGTGCCAGCAGTTTTCCCAGGCTGAATGCCCTCTCCTACGAGCAGTACTTC
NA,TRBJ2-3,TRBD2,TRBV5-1,CASSLEPPGTSGDTQYF,TGCGCCAGCAGCTTGGAGCCCCCCGGGACTAGCGGAGATACGCAGTATTTT
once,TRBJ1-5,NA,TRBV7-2,CASSLARPGSNQPQHF,TGTGCCAGCAGCTTAGCGAGACCGGGGAGCAATCAGCCCCAGCATTTT
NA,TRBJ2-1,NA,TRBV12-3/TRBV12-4,CASTLVVAVLSYNEQFF,TGTGCCAGCACCCTCGTGGTAGCGGTCCTCTCCTACAATGAGCAGTTCTTC
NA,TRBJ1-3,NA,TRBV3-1,CASSARDAGNTIYF,TGTGCCAGCAGCGCAAGGGATGCTGGAAACACCATATATTTT
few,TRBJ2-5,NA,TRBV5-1,CASSSDIPQETQYF,TGCGCCAGCAGTTCGGACATTCCCCAAGAGACCCAGTACTTC
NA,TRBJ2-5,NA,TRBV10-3,CAISGGEQETQYF,TGTGCCATCAGTGGTGGGGAACAAGAGACCCAGTACTTC
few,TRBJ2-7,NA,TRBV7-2,CASSRTAPFAHEQYF,TGTGCCAGCAGCCGAACCGCGCCCTTCGCTCACGAGCAGTACTTC
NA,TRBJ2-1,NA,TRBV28,CASRLAGANNEQFF,TGTGCCAGCAGATTGGCAGGGGCCAACAATGAGCAGTTCTTC
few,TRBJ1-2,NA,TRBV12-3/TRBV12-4,CASSYRVLSYGYTF,TGTGCCAGCAGTTACAGGGTCCTATCCTATGGCTACACCTTC
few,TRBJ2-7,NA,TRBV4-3,CASSQGVRQSHYEQYF,TGCGCCAGCAGCCAAGGGGTTAGACAGTCACATTACGAGCAGTACTTC
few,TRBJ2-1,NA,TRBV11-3,CASSPFHRGGASYNEQFF,TGTGCCAGCAGCCCCTTTCATAGGGGGGGGGCATCCTACAATGAGCAGTTCTTC
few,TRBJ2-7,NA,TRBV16,CASSQLEGYEQYF,TGTGCCAGCAGCCAACTGGAAGGCTACGAGCAGTACTTC
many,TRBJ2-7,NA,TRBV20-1,CSAREYTNYEQYF,TGCAGTGCTAGAGAATACACGAACTACGAGCAGTACTTC
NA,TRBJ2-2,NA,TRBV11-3,CASSLGEPNTGELFF,TGTGCCAGCAGCTTAGGAGAACCTAACACCGGGGAGCTGTTTTTT
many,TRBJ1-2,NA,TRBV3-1,CASSPFGRAREYGYTF,TGTGCCAGCAGCCCTTTCGGACGGGCAAGGGAGTATGGCTACACCTTC
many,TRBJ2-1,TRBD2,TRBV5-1,CASSMGLAVDNEQFF,TGCGCCAGCAGCATGGGACTAGCGGTAGACAATGAGCAGTTCTTC
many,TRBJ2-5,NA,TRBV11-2,CASTAPNNVKTQYF,TGTGCCAGCACGGCCCCGAACAATGTGAAGACCCAGTACTTC
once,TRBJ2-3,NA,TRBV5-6,CASSSGGGRTDTQYF,TGTGCCAGCAGCTCCGGTGGGGGCCGCACAGATACGCAGTATTTT
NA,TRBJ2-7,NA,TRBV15,CATSEDLGGYEQYF,TGTGCCACCAGCGAGGACTTGGGAGGCTACGAGCAGTACTTC
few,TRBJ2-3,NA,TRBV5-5,CASSLVGSGYGTDTQYF,TGTGCCAGCAGCTTGGTTGGGAGCGGGTACGGCACAGATACGCAGTATTTT
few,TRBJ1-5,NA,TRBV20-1,CSARETGGKVSQPQHF,TGCAGTGCTAGAGAAACCGGGGGTAAAGTCTCTCAGCCCCAGCATTTT
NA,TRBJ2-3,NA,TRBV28,CASSPGGALTDTQYF,TGTGCCAGCAGTCCAGGAGGGGCACTTACAGATACGCAGTATTTT
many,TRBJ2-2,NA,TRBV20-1,CSARDRDFPNTGELFF,TGCAGTGCTAGAGATCGGGACTTCCCGAACACCGGGGAGCTGTTTTTT
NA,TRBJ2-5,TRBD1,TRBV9,CASSEGGQGSGRETQYF,TGTGCCAGCAGCGAGGGGGGACAGGGTTCGGGAAGAGAGACCCAGTACTTC
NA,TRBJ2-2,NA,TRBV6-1,CASSRPRGGSTGELFF,TGTGCCAGCAGTCGGCCCAGGGGGGGAAGCACCGGGGAGCTGTTTTTT
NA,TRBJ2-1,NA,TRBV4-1,CASSQFSSINEQFF,TGCGCCAGCAGCCAATTTTCTAGCATCAATGAGCAGTTCTTC
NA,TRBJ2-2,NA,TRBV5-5,CASSFAAGVNTGELFF,TGTGCCAGCAGCTTCGCGGCAGGGGTGAACACCGGGGAGCTGTTTTTT
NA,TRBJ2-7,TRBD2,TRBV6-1,CASSPAGAYEQYF,TGTGCCAGCAGTCCAGCGGGAGCCTACGAGCAGTACTTC
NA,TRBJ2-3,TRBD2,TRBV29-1,CSVEWLAADRADTQYF,TGCAGCGTTGAGTGGCTAGCGGCCGATCGGGCAGATACGCAGTATTTT
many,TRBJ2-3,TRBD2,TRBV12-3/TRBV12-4,CASSFAGLGLTDTQYF,TGTGCCAGCAGTTTCGCGGGACTAGGGCTCACAGATACGCAGTATTTT
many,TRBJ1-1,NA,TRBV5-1,CASSLDGTALMTFF,TGCGCCAGCAGCTTGGACGGAACGGCACTCATGACTTTCTTT